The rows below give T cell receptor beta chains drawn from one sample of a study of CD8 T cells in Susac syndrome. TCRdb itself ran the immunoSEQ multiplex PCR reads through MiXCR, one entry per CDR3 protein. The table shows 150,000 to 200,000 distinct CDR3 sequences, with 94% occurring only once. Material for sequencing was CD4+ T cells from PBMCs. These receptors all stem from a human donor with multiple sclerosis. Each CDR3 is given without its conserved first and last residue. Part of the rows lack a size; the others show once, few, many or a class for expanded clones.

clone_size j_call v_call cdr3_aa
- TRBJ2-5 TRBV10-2 ASSEIPGLRPETQY
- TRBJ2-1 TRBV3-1 ASSQDTARYGKQF
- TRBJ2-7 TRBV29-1 SVGLSKAYEQY
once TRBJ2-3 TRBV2 ASTTGTSGRY
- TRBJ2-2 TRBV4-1 ASSHPGLSTGELF
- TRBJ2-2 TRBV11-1 ASRDYEQGFANTGELF
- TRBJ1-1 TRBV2 ASSAGENTEAF
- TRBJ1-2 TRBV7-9 ASSGSSWGSYGYT
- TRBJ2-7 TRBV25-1 ASSKYRDGDEQY
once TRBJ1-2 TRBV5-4 ASSLGQNNYGYT
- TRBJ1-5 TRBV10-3 AIMGGLGQPQH
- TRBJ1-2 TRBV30 AWRKVGGERYGYT
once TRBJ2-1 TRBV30 AWSVPAGVNEQF
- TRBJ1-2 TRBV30 AWSVLRGYGYT
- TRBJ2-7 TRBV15 ATSRDLDRVYEQY
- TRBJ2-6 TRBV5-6 ASSFLGDSGANVLT
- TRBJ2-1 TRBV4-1 ASSQVLAGPYNEQF
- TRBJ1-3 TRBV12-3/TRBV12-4 ASSSSYEELRSTIY
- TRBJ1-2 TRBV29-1 SVVIGQVGGYT
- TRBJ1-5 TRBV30 AWSVGGQLPTPQH
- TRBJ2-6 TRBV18 ASSLSGSGANVLT
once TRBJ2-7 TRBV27 ASSLHIGYEQY